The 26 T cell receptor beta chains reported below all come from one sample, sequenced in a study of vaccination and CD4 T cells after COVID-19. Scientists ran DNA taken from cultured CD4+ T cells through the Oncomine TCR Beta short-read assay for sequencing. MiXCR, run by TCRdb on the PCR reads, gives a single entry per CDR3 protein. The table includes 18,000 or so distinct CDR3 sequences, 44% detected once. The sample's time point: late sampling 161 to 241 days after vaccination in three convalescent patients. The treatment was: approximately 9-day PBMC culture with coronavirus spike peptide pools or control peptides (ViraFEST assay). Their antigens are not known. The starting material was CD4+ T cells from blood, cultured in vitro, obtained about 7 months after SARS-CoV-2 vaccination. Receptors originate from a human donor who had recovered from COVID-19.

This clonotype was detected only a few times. CDR3 in DNA: TGCAGTGCTAGAGATTGGTCCGGCGGGGGGGCCCGATACGAGCAGTACTTC. Protein sequence: CSARDWSGGGARYEQYF. The rearrangement uses TRBV20-1 and TRBJ2-7; TRBD2 agrees at 9 bases. From germline, CDR1 is DFQATT and CDR2 SNEGSKA (reference sequence). The CDR3 loop spans 17 amino acids. The V and J ends lost 0 bases and 4 bases, in that order; junction bases with no gene match: 13.

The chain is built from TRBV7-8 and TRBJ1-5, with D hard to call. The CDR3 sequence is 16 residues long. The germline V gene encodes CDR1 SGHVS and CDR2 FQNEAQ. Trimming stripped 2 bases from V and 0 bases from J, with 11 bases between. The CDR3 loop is CASSLFSGISNQPQHF. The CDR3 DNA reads TGTGCCAGCAGCTTATTCTCGGGGATTAGCAATCAGCCCCAGCATTTT.

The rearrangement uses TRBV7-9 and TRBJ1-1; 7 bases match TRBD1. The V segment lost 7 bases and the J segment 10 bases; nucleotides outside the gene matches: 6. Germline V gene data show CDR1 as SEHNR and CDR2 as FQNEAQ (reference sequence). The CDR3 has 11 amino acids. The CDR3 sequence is CASTTGQVAFF. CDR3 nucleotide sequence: TGTGCCAGCACCACCGGACAGGTAGCTTTCTTT.

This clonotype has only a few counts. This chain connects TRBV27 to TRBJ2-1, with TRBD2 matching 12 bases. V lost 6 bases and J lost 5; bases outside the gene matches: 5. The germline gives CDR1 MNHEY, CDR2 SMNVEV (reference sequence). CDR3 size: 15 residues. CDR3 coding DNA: TGTGCCAGCAGCCTAGCGGGAGGGAGGCACAATGAGCAGTTCTTC. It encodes CASSLAGGRHNEQFF.

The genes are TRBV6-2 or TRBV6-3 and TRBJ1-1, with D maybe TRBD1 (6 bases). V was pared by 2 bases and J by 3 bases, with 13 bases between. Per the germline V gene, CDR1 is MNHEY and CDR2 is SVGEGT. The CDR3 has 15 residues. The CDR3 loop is CASSYLQGLDTEAFF. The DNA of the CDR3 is TGTGCCAGCAGTTACCTCCAGGGGTTGGACACTGAAGCTTTCTTT.

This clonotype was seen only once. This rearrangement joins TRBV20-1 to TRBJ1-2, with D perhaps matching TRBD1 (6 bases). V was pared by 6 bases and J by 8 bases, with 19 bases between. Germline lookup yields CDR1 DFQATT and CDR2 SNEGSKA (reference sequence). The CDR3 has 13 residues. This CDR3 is CSAIEEGGWGYTF. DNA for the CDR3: TGCAGTGCGATAGAAGAGGGGGGTTGGGGCTACACCTTC.

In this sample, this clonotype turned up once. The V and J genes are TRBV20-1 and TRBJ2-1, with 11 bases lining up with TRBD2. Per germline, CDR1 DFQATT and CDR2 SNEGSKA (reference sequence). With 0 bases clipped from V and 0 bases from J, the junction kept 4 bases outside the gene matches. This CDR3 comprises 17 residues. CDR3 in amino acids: CSARDPTSGGSYNEQFF. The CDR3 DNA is TGCAGTGCTAGAGATCCCACTAGCGGGGGCTCCTACAATGAGCAGTTCTTC.

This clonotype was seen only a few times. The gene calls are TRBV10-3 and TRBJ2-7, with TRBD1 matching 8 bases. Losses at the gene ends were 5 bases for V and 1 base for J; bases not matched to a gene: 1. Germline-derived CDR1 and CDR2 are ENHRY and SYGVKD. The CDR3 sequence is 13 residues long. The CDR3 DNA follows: TGTGCCATCAGTTGGACAGGGTCCTACGAGCAGTACTTC. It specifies CAISWTGSYEQYF.

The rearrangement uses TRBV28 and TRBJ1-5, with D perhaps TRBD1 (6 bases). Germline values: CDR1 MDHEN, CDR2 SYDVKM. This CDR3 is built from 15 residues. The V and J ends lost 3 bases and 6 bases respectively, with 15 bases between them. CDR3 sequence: CASSLGGRSGQPQHF. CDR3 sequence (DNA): TGTGCCAGCAGTTTGGGGGGCCGGTCGGGTCAGCCCCAGCATTTT.

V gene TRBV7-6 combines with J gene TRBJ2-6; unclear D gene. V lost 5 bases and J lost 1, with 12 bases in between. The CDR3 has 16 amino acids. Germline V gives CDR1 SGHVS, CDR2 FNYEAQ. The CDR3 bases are TGTGCCAGCAGCCCTGGACGGCTTTCTGGGGCCAACGTCCTGACTTTC. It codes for CASSPGRLSGANVLTF.

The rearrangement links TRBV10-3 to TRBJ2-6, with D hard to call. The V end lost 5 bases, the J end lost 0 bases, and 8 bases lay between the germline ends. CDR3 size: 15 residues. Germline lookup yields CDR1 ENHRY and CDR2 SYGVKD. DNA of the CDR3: TGTGCCATCAGTCCCCAACTCTCTGGGGCCAACGTCCTGACTTTC. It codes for CAISPQLSGANVLTF.

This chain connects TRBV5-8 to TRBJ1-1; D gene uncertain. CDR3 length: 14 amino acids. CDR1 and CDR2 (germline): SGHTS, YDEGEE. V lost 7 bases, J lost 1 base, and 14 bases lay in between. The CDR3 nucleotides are TGTGCCAGCTCCTCTACGGGTAAGAACACTGAAGCTTTCTTT. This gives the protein CASSSTGKNTEAFF.

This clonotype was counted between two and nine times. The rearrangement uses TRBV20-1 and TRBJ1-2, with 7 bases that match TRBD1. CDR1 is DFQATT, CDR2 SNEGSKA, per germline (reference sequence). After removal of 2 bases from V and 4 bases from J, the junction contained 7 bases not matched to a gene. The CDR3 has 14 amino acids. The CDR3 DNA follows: TGCAGTGCTAGAAGGAGGGGGCGCGTCTATGGCTACACCTTC. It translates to CSARRRGRVYGYTF.

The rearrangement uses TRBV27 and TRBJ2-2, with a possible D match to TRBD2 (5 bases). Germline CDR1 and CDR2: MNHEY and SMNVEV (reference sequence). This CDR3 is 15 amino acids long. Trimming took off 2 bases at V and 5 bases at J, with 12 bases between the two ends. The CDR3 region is CASSLTGRGTGELFF. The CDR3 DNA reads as TGTGCCAGCAGTTTAACGGGGAGAGGAACCGGGGAGCTGTTTTTT.

CDR3 protein: CASSTRITSDTQYF. CDR3 bases: TGTGCCAGCAGCACGCGTATAACATCCGATACGCAGTATTTT. J is TRBJ2-3 and V is TRBV7-2; no clear D gene. The germline V gene encodes CDR1 SGHTA and CDR2 FQGNSA. The V end was cut by 5 bases, the J end by 6 bases, with 15 bases between. CDR3 length: 14 residues.

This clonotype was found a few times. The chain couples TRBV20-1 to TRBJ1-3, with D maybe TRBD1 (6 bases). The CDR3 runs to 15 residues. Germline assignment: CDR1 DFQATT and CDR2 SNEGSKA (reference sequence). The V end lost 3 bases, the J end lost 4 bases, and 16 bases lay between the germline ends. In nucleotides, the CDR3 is TGCAGTGCTAGGCCCGACAGGCTTTGGGGAAACACCATATATTTT. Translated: CSARPDRLWGNTIYF.

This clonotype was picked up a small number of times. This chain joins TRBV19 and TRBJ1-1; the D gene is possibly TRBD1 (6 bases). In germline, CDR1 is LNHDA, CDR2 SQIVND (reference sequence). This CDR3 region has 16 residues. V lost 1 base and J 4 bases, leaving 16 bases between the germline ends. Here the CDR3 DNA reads TGTGCCAGTAGTATAGGGGCCACAGGGCGCGGCACTGAAGCTTTCTTT. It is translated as CASSIGATGRGTEAFF.

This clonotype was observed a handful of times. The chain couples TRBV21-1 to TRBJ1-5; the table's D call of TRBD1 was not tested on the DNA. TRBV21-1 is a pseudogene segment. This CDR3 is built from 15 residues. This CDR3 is CASSKGQDSNQPQHF. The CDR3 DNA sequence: TGTGCCAGCAGCAAAGGACAGGATAGCAATCAGCCCCAGCATTTT.

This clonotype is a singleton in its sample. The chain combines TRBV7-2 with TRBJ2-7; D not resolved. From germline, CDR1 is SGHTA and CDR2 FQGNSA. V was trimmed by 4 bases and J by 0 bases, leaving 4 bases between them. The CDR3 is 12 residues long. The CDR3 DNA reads TGTGCCAGCAGCTCCCACTCCTACGAGCAGTACTTC. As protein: CASSSHSYEQYF.

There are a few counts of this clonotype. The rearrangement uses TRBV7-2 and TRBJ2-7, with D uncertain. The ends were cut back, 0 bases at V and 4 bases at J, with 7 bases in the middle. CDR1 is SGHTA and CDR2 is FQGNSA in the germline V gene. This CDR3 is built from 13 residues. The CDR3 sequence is CASSLATSYEQYF. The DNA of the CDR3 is TGTGCCAGCAGCTTAGCCACCTCATACGAGCAGTACTTC.

CDR3 DNA sequence: TGTGCCAGCAGCTTAGCGGGGGGGTACAATGAGCAGTTCTTC. This gives the protein CASSLAGGYNEQFF. This chain connects TRBV7-2 to TRBJ2-1; 7 nucleotides agree with TRBD2. V was clipped by 0 bases and J by 4 bases; unmatched bases: 0. The germline CDR1 and CDR2 sequences are SGHTA and FQGNSA. The CDR3 spans 14 residues.

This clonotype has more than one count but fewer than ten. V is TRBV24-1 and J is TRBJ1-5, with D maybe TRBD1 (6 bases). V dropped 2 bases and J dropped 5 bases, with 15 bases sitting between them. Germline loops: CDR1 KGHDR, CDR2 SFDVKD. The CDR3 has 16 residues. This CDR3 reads CATSDSRGGVDQPQHF. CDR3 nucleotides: TGTGCCACCAGTGATTCCAGGGGAGGAGTGGATCAGCCCCAGCATTTT.

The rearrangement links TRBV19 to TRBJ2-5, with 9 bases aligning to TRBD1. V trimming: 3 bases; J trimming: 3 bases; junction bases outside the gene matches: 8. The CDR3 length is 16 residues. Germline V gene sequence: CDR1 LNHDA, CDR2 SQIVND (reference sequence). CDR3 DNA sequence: TGTGCCAGTAGTATTGGGGGACAGGGTGACAAAGAGACCCAGTACTTC. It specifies CASSIGGQGDKETQYF.

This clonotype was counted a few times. CDR3 residues: CSARAGGSSYEQYF. The CDR3 coding sequence is TGCAGTGCTAGGGCAGGGGGAAGCTCCTACGAGCAGTACTTC. J is TRBJ2-7 and V is TRBV20-1, with 7 nucleotides matching TRBD1. The CDR3 consists of 14 residues. The junction had 5 bases not matched to a gene; V was cut back by 3 bases and J by 0 bases. Germline CDR1 DFQATT, CDR2 SNEGSKA (reference sequence).

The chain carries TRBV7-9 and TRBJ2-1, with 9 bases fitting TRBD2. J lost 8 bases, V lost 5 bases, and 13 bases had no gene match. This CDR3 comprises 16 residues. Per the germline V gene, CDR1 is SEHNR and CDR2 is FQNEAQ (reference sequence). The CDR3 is CASSTRRGRASYEQFF. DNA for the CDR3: TGTGCCAGCAGCACCCGTCGCGGGAGGGCCTCGTATGAGCAGTTCTTC.

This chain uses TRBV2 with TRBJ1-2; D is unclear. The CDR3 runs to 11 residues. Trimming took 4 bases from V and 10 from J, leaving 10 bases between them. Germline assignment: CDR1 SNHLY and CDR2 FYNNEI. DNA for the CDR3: TGTGCCAGCAGTGTACGGGTGGTCTACACCTTC. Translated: CASSVRVVYTF.